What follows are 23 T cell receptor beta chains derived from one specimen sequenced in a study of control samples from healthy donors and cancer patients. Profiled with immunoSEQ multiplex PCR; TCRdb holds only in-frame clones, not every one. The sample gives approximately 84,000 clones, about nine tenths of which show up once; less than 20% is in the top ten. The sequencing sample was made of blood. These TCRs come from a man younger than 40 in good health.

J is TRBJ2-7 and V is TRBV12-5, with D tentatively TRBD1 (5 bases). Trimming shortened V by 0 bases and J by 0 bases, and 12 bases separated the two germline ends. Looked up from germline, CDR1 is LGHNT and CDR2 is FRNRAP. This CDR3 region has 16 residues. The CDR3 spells CASGLVTDKTSYEQYF. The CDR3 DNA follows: TGTGCTAGTGGTTTGGTAACGGACAAGACCTCCTACGAGCAGTACTTC.

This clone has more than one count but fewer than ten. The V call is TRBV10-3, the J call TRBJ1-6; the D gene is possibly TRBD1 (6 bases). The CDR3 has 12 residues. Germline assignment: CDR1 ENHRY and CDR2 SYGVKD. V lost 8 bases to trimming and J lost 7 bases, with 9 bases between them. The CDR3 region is CAIGQGNSPLHF. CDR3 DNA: TGTGCCATCGGGCAGGGGAATTCACCCCTCCACTTT.

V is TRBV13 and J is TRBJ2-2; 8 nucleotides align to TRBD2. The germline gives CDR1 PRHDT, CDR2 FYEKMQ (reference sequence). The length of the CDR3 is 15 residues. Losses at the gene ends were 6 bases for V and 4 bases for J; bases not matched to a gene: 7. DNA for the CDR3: TGTGCCAGCAGTCGGAGCGGGAGCGGCACCGGGGAGCTGTTTTTT. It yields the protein CASSRSGSGTGELFF.

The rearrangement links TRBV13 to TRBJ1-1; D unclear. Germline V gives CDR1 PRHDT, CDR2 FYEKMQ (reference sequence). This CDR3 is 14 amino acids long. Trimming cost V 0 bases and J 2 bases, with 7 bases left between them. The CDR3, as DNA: TGTGCCAGCAGCTTAGGAGGGCTCAACACTGAAGCTTTCTTT. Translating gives CASSLGGLNTEAFF.

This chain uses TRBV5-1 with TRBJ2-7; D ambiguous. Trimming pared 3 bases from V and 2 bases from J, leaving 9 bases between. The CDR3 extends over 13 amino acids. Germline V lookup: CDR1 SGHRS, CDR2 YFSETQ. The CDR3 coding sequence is TGCGCCAGCAGCTCCGGAGTTACCTACGAGCAGTACTTC. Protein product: CASSSGVTYEQYF.

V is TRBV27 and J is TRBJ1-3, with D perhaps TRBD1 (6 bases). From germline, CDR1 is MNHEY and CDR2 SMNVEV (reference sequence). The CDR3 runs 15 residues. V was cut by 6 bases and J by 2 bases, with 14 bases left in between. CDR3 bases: TGTGCCAGCAGCTTTACAGGGTATACTGGAAACACCATATATTTT. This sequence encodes CASSFTGYTGNTIYF.

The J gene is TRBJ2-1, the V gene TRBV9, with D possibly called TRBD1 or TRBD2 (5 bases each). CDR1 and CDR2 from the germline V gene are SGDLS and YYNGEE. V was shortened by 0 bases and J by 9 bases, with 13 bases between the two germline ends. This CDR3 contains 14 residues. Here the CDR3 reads CASSVERGAAEQFF. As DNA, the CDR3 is TGTGCCAGCAGCGTAGAAAGAGGGGCCGCTGAGCAGTTCTTC.

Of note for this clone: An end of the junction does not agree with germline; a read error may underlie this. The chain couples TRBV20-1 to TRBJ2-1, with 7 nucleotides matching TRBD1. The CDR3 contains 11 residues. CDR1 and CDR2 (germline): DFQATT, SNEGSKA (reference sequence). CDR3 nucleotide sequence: TGCAGTACTAGGGGGCCCAATGAGCAGTTCTTC. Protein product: CSTRGPNEQFF.

The CDR3 sequence: CASSSGTGLYEQYF. The CDR3 DNA reads TGTGCCAGCAGCTCAGGGACTGGACTGTACGAGCAGTACTTC. This rearrangement joins TRBV13 to TRBJ2-7, with D possibly TRBD2 on 6 matching bases. The germline gives CDR1 PRHDT, CDR2 FYEKMQ (reference sequence). V was pared by 4 bases and J by 4 bases, with 14 bases between. The CDR3 has 14 residues. The full variable domain, in which reference TRBV13 and TRBJ2-7 provide the parts outside the CDR3, is AAGVIQSPRHLIKEKRETATLKCYPIPRHDTVYWYQQGPGQDPQFLISFYEKMQSDKGSIPDRFSAQQFSDYHSELNMSSLELGDSALYFCASSSGTGLYEQYFGPGTRLTVT.

In DNA form, the CDR3 reads TGTGCCAGCAGCGTAGGGCAGGCGAACACTGAAGCTTTCTTT. Residues: CASSVGQANTEAFF. The chain recombines TRBV9 with TRBJ1-1; D is undetermined. The CDR3 runs 14 residues. Germline assignment: CDR1 SGDLS and CDR2 YYNGEE. V shed 0 bases and J shed 1 base, with 7 bases lying between them.

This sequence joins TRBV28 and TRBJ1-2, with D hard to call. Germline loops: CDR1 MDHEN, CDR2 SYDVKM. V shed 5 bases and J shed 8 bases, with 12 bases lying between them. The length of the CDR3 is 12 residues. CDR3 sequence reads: CASSESKYGYTF. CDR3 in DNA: TGTGCCAGCAGTGAATCTAAGTACGGCTACACCTTC.

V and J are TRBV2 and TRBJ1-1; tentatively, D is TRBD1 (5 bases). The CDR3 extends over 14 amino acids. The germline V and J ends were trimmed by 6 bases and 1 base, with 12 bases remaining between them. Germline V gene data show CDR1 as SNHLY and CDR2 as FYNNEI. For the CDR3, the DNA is TGTGCCAGCAGATCTGGGGGGTGGAACACTGAAGCTTTCTTT. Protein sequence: CASRSGGWNTEAFF.

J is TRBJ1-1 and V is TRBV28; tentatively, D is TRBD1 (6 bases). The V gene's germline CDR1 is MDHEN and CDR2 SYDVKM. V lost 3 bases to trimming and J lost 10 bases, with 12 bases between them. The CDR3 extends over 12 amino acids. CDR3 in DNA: TGTGCCAGCAGTTTCGGGGGGCGAGGAGCTTTCTTT. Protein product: CASSFGGRGAFF. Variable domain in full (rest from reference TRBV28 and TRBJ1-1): DVKVTQSSRYLVKRTGEKVFLECVQDMDHENMFWYRQDPGLGLRLIYFSYDVKMKEKGDIPEGYSVSREKKERFSLILESASTNQTSMYLCASSFGGRGAFFGQGTRLTVV.

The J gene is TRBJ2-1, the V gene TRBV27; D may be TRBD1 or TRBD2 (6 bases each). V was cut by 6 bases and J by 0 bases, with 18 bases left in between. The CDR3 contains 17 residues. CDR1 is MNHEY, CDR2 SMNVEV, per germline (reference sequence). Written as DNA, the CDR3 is TGTGCCAGCAGACTACAGGGACTTAGAAGCTCCTACAATGAGCAGTTCTTC. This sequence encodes CASRLQGLRSSYNEQFF.

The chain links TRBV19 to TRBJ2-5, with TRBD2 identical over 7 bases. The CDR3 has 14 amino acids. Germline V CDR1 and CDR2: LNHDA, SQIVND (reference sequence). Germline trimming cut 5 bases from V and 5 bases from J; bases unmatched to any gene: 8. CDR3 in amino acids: CASSPGGGWETQYF. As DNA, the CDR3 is TGTGCCAGTAGTCCGGGCGGGGGATGGGAGACCCAGTACTTC.

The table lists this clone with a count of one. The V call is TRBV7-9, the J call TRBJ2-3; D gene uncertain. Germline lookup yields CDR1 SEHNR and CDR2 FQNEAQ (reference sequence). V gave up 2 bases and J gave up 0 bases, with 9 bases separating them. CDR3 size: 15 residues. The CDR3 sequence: CASSLLQISTDTQYF. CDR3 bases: TGTGCCAGCAGCTTACTACAGATTAGCACAGATACGCAGTATTTT.

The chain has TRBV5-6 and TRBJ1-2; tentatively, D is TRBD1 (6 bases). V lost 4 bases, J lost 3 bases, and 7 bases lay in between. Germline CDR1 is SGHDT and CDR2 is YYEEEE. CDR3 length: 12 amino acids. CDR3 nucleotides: TGTGCCAGCAGCCCAGGGGACTATGGCTACACCTTC. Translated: CASSPGDYGYTF.

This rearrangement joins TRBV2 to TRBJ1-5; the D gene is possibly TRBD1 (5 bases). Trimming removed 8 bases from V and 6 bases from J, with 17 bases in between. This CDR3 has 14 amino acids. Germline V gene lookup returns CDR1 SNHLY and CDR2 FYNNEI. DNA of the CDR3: TGTGCCAGCGGAGACCGGGACCCGAGTCAGCCCCAGCATTTT. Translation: CASGDRDPSQPQHF.

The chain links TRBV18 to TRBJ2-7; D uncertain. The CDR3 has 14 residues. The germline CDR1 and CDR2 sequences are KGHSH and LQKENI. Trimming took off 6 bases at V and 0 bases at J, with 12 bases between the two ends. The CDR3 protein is CASSPPADSYEQYF. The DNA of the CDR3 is TGTGCCAGCTCCCCTCCCGCAGACTCCTACGAGCAGTACTTC. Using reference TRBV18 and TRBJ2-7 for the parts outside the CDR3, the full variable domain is NAGVMQNPRHLVRRRGQEARLRCSPMKGHSHVYWYRQLPEEGLKFMVYLQKENIIDESGMPKERFSAEFPKEGPSILRIQQVVRGDSAAYFCASSPPADSYEQYFGPGTRLTVT.

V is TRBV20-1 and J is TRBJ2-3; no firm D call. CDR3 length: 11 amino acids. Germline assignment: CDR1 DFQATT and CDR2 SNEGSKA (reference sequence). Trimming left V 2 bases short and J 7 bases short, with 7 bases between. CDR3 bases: TGCAGTGCTAGATCTCTATATACGCAGTATTTT. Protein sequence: CSARSLYTQYF.

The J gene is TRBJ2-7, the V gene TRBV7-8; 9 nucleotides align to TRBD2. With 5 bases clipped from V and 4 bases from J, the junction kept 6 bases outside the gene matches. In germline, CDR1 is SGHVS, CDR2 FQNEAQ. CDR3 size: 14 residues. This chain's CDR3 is CASSARLADYEQYF. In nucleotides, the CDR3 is TGTGCCAGCAGCGCGCGACTAGCGGATTACGAGCAGTACTTC.

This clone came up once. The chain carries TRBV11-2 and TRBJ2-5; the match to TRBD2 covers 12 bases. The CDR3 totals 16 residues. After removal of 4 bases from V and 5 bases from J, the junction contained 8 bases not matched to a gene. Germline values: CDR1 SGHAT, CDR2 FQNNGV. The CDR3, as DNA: TGTGCCAGCAGCTGGAGCCCTAGCGGGAGGGGGGAGACCCAGTACTTC. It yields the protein CASSWSPSGRGETQYF.

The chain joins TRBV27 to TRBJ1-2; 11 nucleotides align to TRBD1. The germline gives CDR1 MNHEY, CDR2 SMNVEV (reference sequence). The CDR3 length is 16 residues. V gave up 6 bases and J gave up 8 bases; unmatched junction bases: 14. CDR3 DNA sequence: TGTGCCAGCAGCTCCCCGTCCGGGACAGGGGGAAGGGGCTACACCTTC. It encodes CASSSPSGTGGRGYTF.